Presented here are 4 T cell receptor beta chains from one specimen sequenced in a study of cytomegalovirus exposure and HLA in healthy donors. PCR amplification relied on 60 Vbeta primers (plus 13 Jbeta primers). This table comes from immunoSEQ multiplex PCR, and its TCRdb copy is limited to in-frame clones, with some not included. In total, the table holds around 100,000 clones. Sequencing was done on a sample of PBMCs. The source is a man aged 40-49 years in good health and CMV-seronegative.

This rearrangement joins TRBV2 to TRBJ1-5; TRBD1 matches 7 bases. The CDR3 spans 14 residues. V was clipped by 3 bases and J by 2 bases; unmatched bases: 1. CDR1 and CDR2 (germline): SNHLY, FYNNEI. The DNA of the CDR3 is TGTGCCAGCAGTGATGACAGGGGCAATCAGCCCCAGCATTTT. It translates to CASSDDRGNQPQHF.

The J gene is TRBJ1-5, the V gene TRBV2; D might be TRBD1 (6 bases). The V end lost 7 bases, the J end lost 0 bases, and 10 bases lay between the germline ends. Germline values: CDR1 SNHLY, CDR2 FYNNEI. The CDR3 contains 14 residues. The CDR3 is CASNPGDSNQPQHF. The CDR3 DNA sequence: TGTGCCAGCAACCCAGGGGATAGCAATCAGCCCCAGCATTTT.

Details on this clone: Other DNA sequences in the same sample also yield this CDR3. The chain joins TRBV5-1 to TRBJ2-1; 8 nucleotides line up with TRBD1. This CDR3 spans 16 amino acids. Trimming at V came to 1 base and at J to 7 bases, leaving 10 bases not matched to a gene. Germline-derived CDR1 and CDR2 are SGHRS and YFSETQ. The CDR3 reads CASSLNGQGAGNEQFF. The CDR3 region has the DNA TGCGCCAGCAGCTTGAACGGTCAGGGGGCAGGGAATGAGCAGTTCTTC.

This chain uses TRBV15 with TRBJ1-5; 10 bases agree with TRBD1. CDR1 is LNHNV, CDR2 YYDKDF, per germline (reference sequence). The trim removed 9 bases at V and 9 bases at J, leaving 14 bases unmatched. The CDR3 is made up of 15 amino acids. CDR3 DNA: TGTGCCACGGGGCTGACAGGGGGCCCATCGGCGCCCCAGCATTTT. Protein product: CATGLTGGPSAPQHF.